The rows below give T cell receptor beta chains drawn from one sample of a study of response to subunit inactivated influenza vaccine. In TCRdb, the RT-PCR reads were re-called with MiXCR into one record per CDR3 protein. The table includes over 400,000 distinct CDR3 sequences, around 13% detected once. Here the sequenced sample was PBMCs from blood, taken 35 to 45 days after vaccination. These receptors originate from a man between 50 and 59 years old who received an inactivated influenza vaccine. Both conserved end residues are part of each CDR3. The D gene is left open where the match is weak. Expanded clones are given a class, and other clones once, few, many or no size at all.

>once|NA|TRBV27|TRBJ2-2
TGTGCCAGCAGCCAAGGACTGGTCGGGGAGCTGTTTTTT
CASSQGLVGELFF
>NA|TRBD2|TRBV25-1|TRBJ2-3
TGTGCCAGCAGTGGGCGGACTAGCGTGGATACGCAGTATTTT
CASSGRTSVDTQYF
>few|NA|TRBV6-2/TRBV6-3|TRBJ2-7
TGTGCCAGCGGACCTGGACAACACGAGCAGTACTTC
CASGPGQHEQYF
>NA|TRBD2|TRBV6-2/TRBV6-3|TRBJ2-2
TGTGCCAGCAAATATATGGGGACGGGACTAGCGGGAGCTGTGATCACCGGGGAGCTGTTTTTT
CASKYMGTGLAGAVITGELFF
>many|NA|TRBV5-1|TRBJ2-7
TGCGCCAGCAGCTTGGTTACGGGGGACTACGAGCAGTACTTC
CASSLVTGDYEQYF
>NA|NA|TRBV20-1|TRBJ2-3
TGCAGTGGGGGGAGTGGAAGTCGGACAGATACGCAGTATTTT
CSGGSGSRTDTQYF
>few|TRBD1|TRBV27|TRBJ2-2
TGTGCCAGCAGTTTATGGGACAGGAACACCGGGGAGCTGTTTTTT
CASSLWDRNTGELFF
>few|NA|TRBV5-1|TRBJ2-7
TGCGCCAGCAGCTTCCTGGGGGCAAGTGGGAGCACCTACGAGCAGTACTTC
CASSFLGASGSTYEQYF
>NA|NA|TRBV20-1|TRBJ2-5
TGCAGTGCTGAAAACCGGGCCCTGGGGGAGACCCAGTACTTC
CSAENRALGETQYF
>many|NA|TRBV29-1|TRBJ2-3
TGCAGCGTTGCGGGCAGGACTAAGACAGATACGCAGTATTTT
CSVAGRTKTDTQYF
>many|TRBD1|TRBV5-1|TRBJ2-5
TGTGCCAGCAGTTTGGGACAGGGAGAGACCCAGTACTTC
CASSLGQGETQYF
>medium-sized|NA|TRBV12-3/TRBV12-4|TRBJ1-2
TGTGCCAGCAGCTCAGGGGTCGGCTACACCTTC
CASSSGVGYTF
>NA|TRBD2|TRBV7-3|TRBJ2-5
TGTGCCAGCAGCTCGGGGGGGGCTAGCGGAGCAACCCAGTACTTC
CASSSGGASGATQYF
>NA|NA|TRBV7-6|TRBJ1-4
TGTGCCAGCAGCTTATTGGTTTGGGATGAAAAACTGTTTTTT
CASSLLVWDEKLFF
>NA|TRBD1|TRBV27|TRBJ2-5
TGTGCCAGCAGGCCGACAGGGAGTGTTGAGACCCAGTACTTC
CASRPTGSVETQYF
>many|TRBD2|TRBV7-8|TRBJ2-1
TGTGCCAGCAGTGATACACCGGGACTAGCGATACAGTTCTTC
CASSDTPGLAIQFF
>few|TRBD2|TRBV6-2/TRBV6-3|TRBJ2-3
TGTGCCAGCAGTTACGGGACTAGCGTCACAGATACGCAGTATTTT
CASSYGTSVTDTQYF
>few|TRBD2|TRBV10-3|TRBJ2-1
TGTGCCATCAAGGCGGGGGGGCCGAACAATGAGCAGTTCTTC
CAIKAGGPNNEQFF
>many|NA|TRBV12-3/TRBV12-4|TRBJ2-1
TGTGCCAGCAGTCCCACCGGAGAGAATGAGCAGTTCTTC
CASSPTGENEQFF
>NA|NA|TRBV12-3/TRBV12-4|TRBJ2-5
TGTGCCATCTGTTTTGGATACGGGCTGACCGTGGCTGTGGAGACCCAGTACTTC
CAICFGYGLTVAVETQYF
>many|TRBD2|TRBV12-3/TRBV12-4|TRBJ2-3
TGTGCCAGCGGTCCGACTAGCGGTCGCACAGATACGCAGTATTTT
CASGPTSGRTDTQYF
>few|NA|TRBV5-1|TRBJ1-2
TGCGCCAGCAGCTTAGGGCCCTGGACAGATTTTTATGGCTACACCTTC
CASSLGPWTDFYGYTF
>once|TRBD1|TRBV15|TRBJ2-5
TGTGCCACCAGCAGAGATCTAGGGGGCCGGGAGACCCAGTACTTC
CATSRDLGGRETQYF
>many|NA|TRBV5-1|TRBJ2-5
TGCGCCAGCAGCCCCACTGTCACGGAGACCCAGTACTTC
CASSPTVTETQYF
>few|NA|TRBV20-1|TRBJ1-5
TGCAGTGCTAGTAGTGGGAGGGGACAGCCCCAGCATTTT
CSASSGRGQPQHF
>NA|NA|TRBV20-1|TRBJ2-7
TGCAGTGTTATTCCTCTGACTTTATACGAGCAGTACTTC
CSVIPLTLYEQYF
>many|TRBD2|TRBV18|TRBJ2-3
TGTGCCAGCTCACTAGCGGGGGCCCTCACAGATACGCAGTATTTT
CASSLAGALTDTQYF
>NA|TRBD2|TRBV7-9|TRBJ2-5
TGTGCCAGCAGCTTAAATAGCGGGAGGGCCCGGCAAGAGACCCAGTACTTC
CASSLNSGRARQETQYF
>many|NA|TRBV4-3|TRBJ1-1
TGCGCCAGCAGCCAGACAGGAATGAACACTGAAGCTTTCTTT
CASSQTGMNTEAFF
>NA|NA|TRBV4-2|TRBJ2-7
TGTGCCAGCAGCCAAGCCGGGGGCCGGGACGAGCAGTACTTC
CASSQAGGRDEQYF
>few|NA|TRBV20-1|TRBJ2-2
TGCAGTAGCCGTCCCGATAACACCGGGGAGCTGTTTTTT
CSSRPDNTGELFF
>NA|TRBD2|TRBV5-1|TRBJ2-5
TGCGCCAGCAGCTTTACCGGGGGGAGCCAAGAGACCCAGTACTTC
CASSFTGGSQETQYF
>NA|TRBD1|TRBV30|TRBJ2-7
TGTGCCTGGGCCCCGGGACAGGGCTACGAGCAGTACTTC
CAWAPGQGYEQYF
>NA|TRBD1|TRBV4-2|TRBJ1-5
TGTGCCAGCAGCCAGGGCTCTATCCGGACAGGGTATCAGCCCCAGCATTTT
CASSQGSIRTGYQPQHF
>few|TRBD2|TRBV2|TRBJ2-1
TGTGCCAGCAGTGAGCGGATAGCGGGAGAGCGTGAGCAGTTCTTC
CASSERIAGEREQFF
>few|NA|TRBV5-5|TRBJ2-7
TGTGCCAGCAGCTTCCCAGGGGCGTCCTACGAGCAGTACTTC
CASSFPGASYEQYF
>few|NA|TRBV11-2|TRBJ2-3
TGTGCCAGCAGCTACCGCGGGGGGACAGAGCCCACAGATACGCAGTATTTT
CASSYRGGTEPTDTQYF
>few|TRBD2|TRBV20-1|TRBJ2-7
TGCAGTGCTAGAGCTAGCGGGGATATCTACGAGCAGTACTTC
CSARASGDIYEQYF
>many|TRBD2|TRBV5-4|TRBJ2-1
TGTGCCAGCAGCTTGGAGCGGGAGTTTTACAATGAGCAGTTCTTC
CASSLEREFYNEQFF